This is a list of T cell receptor beta chains from one sample in a study of early T cells in non-severe SARS-CoV-2 infection. TCRdb reprocessed the 5' RACE reads via MiXCR and lists one record per CDR3 protein. The sample carries around 99,000 distinct CDR3 sequences, 11% recorded once. Sequencing was performed on whole blood. These receptors all come from an adult who was a healthcare worker with PCR-confirmed SARS-CoV-2 infection or an uninfected control (not recorded which). CDR3s include the opening cysteine and the closing phenylalanine or tryptophan. The order of the fields is D gene, V gene, clone size, J gene, CDR3 protein, CDR3 DNA. D genes are given only for firm matches. Only part of the rows carry a size: once, few, many, or a class if the clone is expanded.

D gene: NA; V gene: TRBV4-3; clone size: few; J gene: TRBJ1-2; CDR3 protein: CASSLMVGGDNGYTF; CDR3 DNA: TGCGCCAGCAGCCTTATGGTGGGGGGCGATAATGGCTACACCTTC
D gene: NA; V gene: TRBV14; clone size: few; J gene: TRBJ1-5; CDR3 protein: CASSQNENQPQHF; CDR3 DNA: TGTGCCAGCAGCCAAAACGAAAATCAGCCCCAGCATTTT
D gene: NA; V gene: TRBV29-1; clone size: many; J gene: TRBJ2-7; CDR3 protein: CSVGSRGAYEQYF; CDR3 DNA: TGCAGCGTTGGTAGCAGGGGGGCCTACGAGCAGTACTTC
D gene: TRBD2; V gene: TRBV6-2/TRBV6-3; clone size: few; J gene: TRBJ2-4; CDR3 protein: CASSYSNAGVDLDIQYF; CDR3 DNA: TGTGCCAGCAGTTACTCAAACGCGGGAGTGGATTTAGACATTCAGTACTTC
D gene: TRBD1; V gene: TRBV5-5; clone size: many; J gene: TRBJ1-1; CDR3 protein: CASSYGQGRVNTEAFF; CDR3 DNA: TGTGCCAGCAGCTACGGACAGGGGAGGGTGAACACTGAAGCTTTCTTT
D gene: NA; V gene: TRBV29-1; clone size: NA; J gene: TRBJ2-1; CDR3 protein: CSAWDNEQFF; CDR3 DNA: TGCAGCGCTTGGGACAATGAGCAGTTCTTC
D gene: TRBD2; V gene: TRBV13; clone size: many; J gene: TRBJ2-7; CDR3 protein: CASSRTSENEQYF; CDR3 DNA: TGTGCCAGCAGCCGGACTAGCGAGAACGAGCAGTACTTC
D gene: NA; V gene: TRBV5-8; clone size: many; J gene: TRBJ2-5; CDR3 protein: CASSPFLDTQYF; CDR3 DNA: TGTGCCAGCAGCCCCTTCCTCGACACCCAGTACTTC
D gene: TRBD2; V gene: TRBV6-2/TRBV6-3; clone size: many; J gene: TRBJ2-7; CDR3 protein: CAGARGDSYEQYF; CDR3 DNA: TGTGCCGGGGCCCGGGGGGACTCCTACGAGCAGTACTTC
D gene: TRBD1; V gene: TRBV11-3; clone size: NA; J gene: TRBJ2-2; CDR3 protein: CASSPTGVGELFF; CDR3 DNA: TGTGCCAGCAGCCCGACAGGGGTCGGGGAGCTGTTTTTT
D gene: NA; V gene: TRBV18; clone size: many; J gene: TRBJ2-7; CDR3 protein: CASSPGTSSYEQYF; CDR3 DNA: TGTGCCAGCTCACCGGGGACGAGCTCCTACGAGCAGTACTTC
D gene: TRBD1; V gene: TRBV2; clone size: many; J gene: TRBJ2-6; CDR3 protein: CASSPGTGGSGANVLTF; CDR3 DNA: TGTGCCAGCAGTCCCGGGACAGGGGGCTCTGGGGCCAACGTCCTGACTTTC
D gene: NA; V gene: TRBV9; clone size: few; J gene: TRBJ2-3; CDR3 protein: CASSVGGRSTDTQYF; CDR3 DNA: TGTGCCAGCAGCGTAGGAGGCCGTAGCACAGATACGCAGTATTTT
D gene: NA; V gene: TRBV29-1; clone size: few; J gene: TRBJ2-1; CDR3 protein: CSVEEGQGSEQFF; CDR3 DNA: TGCAGCGTTGAAGAGGGCCAGGGGAGTGAGCAGTTCTTC
D gene: TRBD1; V gene: TRBV27; clone size: many; J gene: TRBJ1-2; CDR3 protein: CASSVDRANYGYTF; CDR3 DNA: TGTGCCAGCAGTGTAGACAGGGCTAACTATGGCTACACCTTC
D gene: TRBD1; V gene: TRBV7-9; clone size: many; J gene: TRBJ2-7; CDR3 protein: CASSSSNAGGVYEQYF; CDR3 DNA: TGTGCCAGCAGCTCCTCCAACGCAGGGGGCGTCTACGAGCAGTACTTC
D gene: NA; V gene: TRBV2; clone size: many; J gene: TRBJ2-2; CDR3 protein: CASSEARELDGELFF; CDR3 DNA: TGTGCCAGCAGTGAAGCGAGAGAACTAGACGGGGAGCTGTTTTTT
D gene: TRBD2; V gene: TRBV9; clone size: many; J gene: TRBJ2-1; CDR3 protein: CASSELSGSSYNEQFF; CDR3 DNA: TGTGCCAGCAGCGAGCTTAGCGGGTCCTCCTACAATGAGCAGTTCTTC
D gene: NA; V gene: TRBV5-5; clone size: many; J gene: TRBJ2-1; CDR3 protein: CASSPVPGAGYNEQFF; CDR3 DNA: TGTGCCAGCAGCCCGGTCCCGGGAGCGGGTTACAATGAGCAGTTCTTC
D gene: NA; V gene: TRBV7-9; clone size: many; J gene: TRBJ2-7; CDR3 protein: CASSYDPSDYEQYF; CDR3 DNA: TGTGCCAGCAGCTACGACCCCTCGGACTACGAGCAGTACTTC
D gene: NA; V gene: TRBV7-9; clone size: many; J gene: TRBJ2-5; CDR3 protein: CASSDGWETQYF; CDR3 DNA: TGTGCCAGCAGTGACGGGTGGGAGACCCAGTACTTC
D gene: NA; V gene: TRBV3-1; clone size: many; J gene: TRBJ1-1; CDR3 protein: CASSQEWRGKAFF; CDR3 DNA: TGTGCCAGCAGCCAAGAGTGGCGGGGGAAAGCTTTCTTT
D gene: TRBD2; V gene: TRBV19; clone size: few; J gene: TRBJ2-2; CDR3 protein: CASSHPGSLAGVLGELFF; CDR3 DNA: TGTGCCAGTAGCCATCCAGGTTCACTAGCGGGAGTACTCGGGGAGCTGTTTTTT
D gene: TRBD2; V gene: TRBV20-1; clone size: NA; J gene: TRBJ2-1; CDR3 protein: CSGQREFYEQFF; CDR3 DNA: TGCAGTGGTCAGCGGGAGTTTTATGAGCAGTTCTTC
D gene: NA; V gene: TRBV9; clone size: NA; J gene: TRBJ1-4; CDR3 protein: CASSVWGGVGEKLFF; CDR3 DNA: TGTGCCAGCAGCGTATGGGGGGGCGTCGGTGAAAAACTGTTTTTT
D gene: NA; V gene: TRBV19; clone size: many; J gene: TRBJ2-3; CDR3 protein: CATAGTTSTDTQYF; CDR3 DNA: TGTGCCACCGCCGGGACAACTAGCACAGATACGCAGTATTTT
D gene: NA; V gene: TRBV12-3/TRBV12-4; clone size: NA; J gene: TRBJ2-3; CDR3 protein: CASSLGEIGTDTQYF; CDR3 DNA: TGTGCCAGCAGTTTAGGTGAAATCGGCACAGATACGCAGTATTTT
D gene: NA; V gene: TRBV24-1; clone size: many; J gene: TRBJ2-5; CDR3 protein: CATSGHGGTQYF; CDR3 DNA: TGTGCCACCAGTGGTCACGGTGGGACCCAGTACTTC
D gene: NA; V gene: TRBV29-1; clone size: NA; J gene: TRBJ2-1; CDR3 protein: CSVDRGINEQFF; CDR3 DNA: TGCAGCGTTGATCGGGGGATCAATGAGCAGTTCTTC
D gene: NA; V gene: TRBV10-2; clone size: many; J gene: TRBJ2-1; CDR3 protein: CASRQGSYNEQFF; CDR3 DNA: TGCGCCAGCAGACAGGGCTCCTACAATGAGCAGTTCTTC
D gene: NA; V gene: TRBV6-6; clone size: few; J gene: TRBJ2-7; CDR3 protein: CASSPAVGSYEQYF; CDR3 DNA: TGTGCCAGCAGTCCAGCGGTGGGGTCCTACGAGCAGTACTTC
D gene: NA; V gene: TRBV6-1; clone size: NA; J gene: TRBJ2-7; CDR3 protein: CASSEVALSEQYF; CDR3 DNA: TGTGCCAGCAGTGAAGTAGCTCTCTCCGAGCAGTACTTC